The entry below gives a single T cell receptor (beta chain) sequence along with its context. The sample comes from a study of Ad26.COV2.S vaccination and SARS-CoV-2 variants. Regarding treatment: approximately 18 received Ad26.COV2.S at low or high dose, single or two shots; about five received placebo; per-sample allocation not given. Sampling was performed 63 days after the first vaccine or placebo injection. The CDR3 length is 12 residues. V gave up 10 bases and J gave up 4 bases, with 11 bases separating them. Generated by immunoSEQ multiplex PCR, the TCRdb table keeps only in-frame clones and is missing some. The sample records fewer than 500,000 clones, 75% to 95% being singletons.

The source is a person between 18 and 60 years old who received the Ad26.COV2.S COVID-19 vaccine or a placebo. The sample was peripheral blood, taken in a trial of Ad26.COV2.S vaccine versus placebo. The V and J genes are TRBV12-3 or TRBV12-4 and TRBJ1-5, with a possible D match to TRBD1 (6 bases). CDR3 in amino acids: CAISQGNQPQHF. CDR3 nucleotides: TGTGCCATCAGCCAGGGGAATCAGCCCCAGCATTTT.